The 19 T cell receptor beta chains below come from one sample, sequenced in a study of cytomegalovirus exposure and HLA in healthy donors. 13 Jbeta primers and 60 Vbeta primers were used for the PCR. TCRdb's table, derived via immunoSEQ multiplex PCR, lists solely in-frame clones and lacks some. This sample carries about 100,000 clones, with more than 5.5% going to the ten biggest clones. Source material: PBMCs. These receptors were taken from a girl aged 5 to 17 in good health and CMV-seropositive.

This chain links TRBV6-5 with TRBJ1-3; D may be TRBD1 (5 bases). The CDR3 consists of 14 residues. CDR1 and CDR2 from the germline V gene are MNHEY and SVGAGI. The germline V and J ends were trimmed by 7 bases and 0 bases, with 10 bases remaining between them. The CDR3 DNA is TGTGCCAGCACCCAGGGTCACTCTGGAAACACCATATATTTT. This translates into CASTQGHSGNTIYF.

This rearrangement joins TRBV4-1 to TRBJ2-7; TRBD1 matches at 9 bases. Germline CDR1 and CDR2: MGHRA and YSYEKL. The CDR3 contains 17 residues. The V segment lost 2 bases and the J segment 2 bases; nucleotides outside the gene matches: 10. The CDR3 DNA sequence: TGCGCCAGCAGCCAACTGATGGACAGGGGAAATCCCTACGAGCAGTACTTC. It specifies CASSQLMDRGNPYEQYF.

On this clone itself: One end of the junction varies from germline; a read error may be responsible. V gene TRBV4-3 combines with J gene TRBJ2-1, with D possibly being TRBD2 (5 bases). The CDR3 loop spans 16 amino acids. Germline values: CDR1 LGHNA, CDR2 YSLEER. The CDR3 sequence: CASSQDRSGGYDEQFF. For the CDR3, the DNA is TGCGCCAGCAGCCAAGACAGGTCAGGAGGCTACGATGAGCAGTTCTTC.

Notes on this clone: A read error may produce the germline difference seen at one junction end. The chain is built from TRBV12-5 and TRBJ1-6; 10 bases are shared with TRBD1. The CDR3 extends over 18 amino acids. Germline lookup yields CDR1 LGHNT and CDR2 FRNRAP. This CDR3 is CASGLILTGGAYNSPLHF. DNA for the CDR3: TGTGCTAGTGGCCTTATCCTGACAGGGGGCGCCTACAATTCACCCCTCCACTTT.

The genes are TRBV19 and TRBJ2-1, with TRBD1 matching 9 bases. This CDR3 spans 15 amino acids. Germline loops: CDR1 LNHDA, CDR2 SQIVND (reference sequence). V lost 7 bases, J lost 2 bases, and 6 bases stayed unmatched. CDR3 sequence reads: CASTPGQGPYNEQFF. The CDR3 DNA reads TGTGCCAGTACTCCAGGACAGGGGCCCTACAATGAGCAGTTCTTC.

V usage is TRBV4-1 and J usage is TRBJ2-1, with 7 bases identical to TRBD1. Germline CDR1 MGHRA, CDR2 YSYEKL. The CDR3 contains 15 residues. V lost 5 bases to trimming and J lost 3 bases; unmatched junction nucleotides: 7. In DNA form, the CDR3 reads TGCGCCAGCAGCACGCGACAGGGCGGCTACAATGAGCAGTTCTTC. The encoded protein is CASSTRQGGYNEQFF.

The rearrangement uses TRBV5-8 and TRBJ2-5; D is perhaps TRBD1 (6 bases). Germline CDR1 is SGHTS and CDR2 is YDEGEE. The length of the CDR3 is 16 residues. V was trimmed by 6 bases and J by 1 base, leaving 19 bases between them. The CDR3 DNA is TGTGCCAGCAATATGAACAGAGGGGGTAGCCAAGAGACCCAGTACTTC. This encodes CASNMNRGGSQETQYF.

The chain carries TRBV29-1 and TRBJ2-2; no clear D gene. The CDR3 spans 11 residues. Germline loops: CDR1 SQVTM, CDR2 ANQGSEA. V was clipped by 1 base and J by 6 bases, with 3 bases between them. The CDR3 loop is CSVEGAGELFF. CDR3 nucleotides: TGCAGCGTTGAAGGAGCCGGGGAGCTGTTTTTT.

V usage is TRBV6-5 and J usage is TRBJ1-2, with 7 bases aligning to TRBD1. Germline lookup yields CDR1 MNHEY and CDR2 SVGAGI. The ends lost 0 bases at V and 8 bases at J; junction bases unmatched: 9. The CDR3 loop spans 15 amino acids. CDR3 amino acids: CASSYSFQGVGGYTF. The CDR3 bases are TGTGCCAGCAGTTACTCGTTCCAGGGGGTAGGGGGCTACACCTTC.

This chain links TRBV30 with TRBJ2-2; D is possibly TRBD2 (5 bases). Germline CDR1 reads GTSNPN; CDR2 reads SVGIG (reference sequence). Trimming removed 3 bases from V and 5 bases from J, with 7 bases in between. There are 12 residues in the CDR3. The CDR3 spells CAWSGGTGELFF. CDR3 DNA sequence: TGTGCCTGGAGCGGAGGAACCGGGGAGCTGTTTTTT.

Here the CDR3 DNA reads TGTGCCAGCAGCTTAGGGACTAGCGGGGGGTTCTACGAGCAGTACTTC. Protein product: CASSLGTSGGFYEQYF. The V gene is TRBV11-2, the J gene TRBJ2-7; 14 positions agree with TRBD2. The CDR3 has 16 amino acids. The V gene end was trimmed by 1 base and the J gene end by 3 bases; junction bases not matched to a gene: 2. Germline V gives CDR1 SGHAT, CDR2 FQNNGV.

The rearrangement joins TRBV9 to TRBJ1-1, with TRBD1 matching over 9 bases. The CDR3 is 15 residues long. CDR1 and CDR2 from the germline V gene are SGDLS and YYNGEE. Trimming at V came to 1 base and at J to 3 bases, leaving 4 bases not matched to a gene. The CDR3 region is CASSVYGTGHTEAFF. The DNA of the CDR3 is TGTGCCAGCAGCGTATACGGGACAGGGCACACTGAAGCTTTCTTT.

This chain connects TRBV7-2 to TRBJ2-3; D gene ambiguous. Trimming took 5 bases from V and 4 from J, leaving 7 bases between them. CDR1 is SGHTA, CDR2 FQGNSA, per germline. The CDR3 length is 12 residues. CDR3 residues: CASSQQADTQYF. The CDR3 nucleotides are TGTGCCAGCAGCCAACAAGCAGATACGCAGTATTTT. Using reference TRBV7-2 and TRBJ2-3 for the parts outside the CDR3, the full variable domain is GAGVSQSPSNKVTEKGKDVELRCDPISGHTALYWYRQSLGQGLEFLIYFQGNSAPDKSGLPSDRFSAERTGGSVSTLTIQRTQQEDSAVYLCASSQQADTQYFGPGTRLTVL.

The V call is TRBV2, the J call TRBJ2-7, with a weak D call TRBD2 (5 bases). CDR3 size: 14 residues. V was pared by 7 bases and J by 2 bases, with 15 bases between. The germline CDR1 and CDR2 sequences are SNHLY and FYNNEI. DNA for the CDR3: TGTGCCAGCAACCCATCACACGGGACCTACGAGCAGTACTTC. Its translation: CASNPSHGTYEQYF. Full variable domain (remainder filled in from reference TRBV2 and TRBJ2-7): EPEVTQTPSHQVTQMGQEVILRCVPISNHLYFYWYRQILGQKVEFLVSFYNNEISEKSEIFDDQFSVERPDGSNFTLKIRSTKLEDSAMYFCASNPSHGTYEQYFGPGTRLTVT.

The chain joins TRBV14 to TRBJ2-1, with 9 bases that match TRBD2. Germline V gene sequence: CDR1 SGHDN, CDR2 FVKESK. This CDR3 contains 16 residues. Unmatched junction bases numbered 12, after V lost 4 bases and J lost 8 bases. The CDR3 coding sequence is TGTGCCAGCAGCCGCCCCAGAAGCGGGGGGAAAGATGAGCAGTTCTTC. Translated, it gives CASSRPRSGGKDEQFF.

V and J are TRBV5-4 and TRBJ2-3, with 8 positions matching TRBD2. Germline V gene lookup returns CDR1 SGHNT and CDR2 YYREEE (reference sequence). The V gene end was trimmed by 4 bases and the J gene end by 4 bases; junction bases not matched to a gene: 5. CDR3 length equals 14 residues. This CDR3 reads CASSQGLEADTQYF. In DNA, the CDR3 is TGTGCCAGCAGCCAGGGACTAGAGGCAGATACGCAGTATTTT.

The V call is TRBV4-2, the J call TRBJ2-1; 7 nucleotides match TRBD1. Germline values: CDR1 LGHNA, CDR2 YNFKEQ. This CDR3 comprises 17 residues. Trimming removed 2 bases from V and 4 bases from J; junction bases left unmatched: 11. The CDR3 is CASSQKPQTGSYNEQFF. In DNA, the CDR3 is TGTGCCAGCAGCCAAAAACCGCAGACAGGGAGTTACAATGAGCAGTTCTTC.

The chain links TRBV27 to TRBJ2-7; 7 positions match TRBD1. Germline V gene lookup returns CDR1 MNHEY and CDR2 SMNVEV (reference sequence). CDR3 length: 16 residues. V was pared by 2 bases and J by 0 bases, with 7 bases of the junction left unmatched. CDR3 amino acids: CASSLRAAGGSYEQYV. In DNA form, the CDR3 reads TGTGCCAGCAGTTTACGGGCGGCAGGGGGCTCCTACGAGCAGTACGTC.

The chain uses TRBV30 and TRBJ1-5; 9 nucleotides agree with TRBD1. In germline, CDR1 is GTSNPN, CDR2 SVGIG (reference sequence). The CDR3 is 15 residues long. V shed 5 bases and J 2 bases; nucleotides not matched to a gene: 7. The CDR3 sequence: CAWADRGKGNQPQHF. The CDR3 DNA sequence: TGTGCCTGGGCGGACAGGGGAAAGGGCAATCAGCCCCAGCATTTT.